The 19 T cell receptor beta chains presented below share a single source sample, sequenced in a study of blood T cell repertoires in COVID-19. The repertoire was sequenced with immunoSEQ multiplex PCR; TCRdb's copy has only in-frame clones and lacks some. The table has roughly 210,000 clones, about 85% seen once. The sample taken for sequencing was peripheral blood. The receptors originated from an older man with acute or convalescent COVID-19.

The V gene is TRBV18, the J gene TRBJ2-5; D is unclear. This CDR3 has 15 amino acids. CDR1 KGHSH and CDR2 LQKENI come from the germline V gene. Between the trimmed V and J ends, which lost 6 bases and 7 bases, there was a span of 21 bases. The CDR3: CASSLRPSVSGTQYF. In DNA, the CDR3 is TGTGCCAGCTCCCTGAGGCCCTCGGTCTCGGGGACCCAGTACTTC.

The V gene is TRBV21-1, the J gene TRBJ1-5. TRBV21-1 is a pseudogene. This CDR3 region has 15 residues. The chain's CDR3 is CASSKGGGRNQPQHF. CDR3 in DNA: TGTGCCAGCAGCAAAGGGGGGGGTCGCAATCAGCCCCAGCATTTT.

The chain recombines TRBV30 with TRBJ1-5; D is unclear. The CDR3 totals 13 residues. CDR1 and CDR2 (germline): GTSNPN, SVGIG (reference sequence). V lost 2 bases, J lost 5 bases, and 10 bases lay in between. The DNA for the CDR3 is TGTGCCTGGAGTCGGGAGAGGGATCAGCCCCAGCATTTT. Amino acid sequence: CAWSRERDQPQHF.

This clone was detected a few times. The chain links TRBV5-1 to TRBJ2-7, with 7 bases matching TRBD1. CDR3 size: 13 residues. Germline V gives CDR1 SGHRS, CDR2 YFSETQ. V gave up 3 bases and J gave up 5 bases; unmatched junction bases: 5. CDR3 sequence (DNA): TGCGCCAGCAGCTCGAGGACAGGCCACGAGCAGTACTTC. Protein sequence: CASSSRTGHEQYF.

The rearrangement joins TRBV19 to TRBJ2-7, with 7 bases fitting TRBD2. V dropped 1 base and J dropped 0; count of bases not matched to a gene: 9. The CDR3 length is 17 residues. Germline lookup yields CDR1 LNHDA and CDR2 SQIVND (reference sequence). CDR3 nucleotides: TGTGCCAGTAGTATAGGCTCCGCTAGCGGCTACTCCTACGAGCAGTACTTC. Its protein product is CASSIGSASGYSYEQYF.

This clone occurred once. The J gene is TRBJ2-7, the V gene TRBV20-1; D perhaps matches TRBD2 (6 bases). Germline loops: CDR1 DFQATT, CDR2 SNEGSKA (reference sequence). This CDR3 region has 14 residues. V was clipped by 3 bases and J by 1 base, with 13 bases between them. DNA of the CDR3: TGCAGTGCTAGTTCCGGGACTCATTCCTACGAGCAGTACTTC. Its translation is CSASSGTHSYEQYF.

The rearrangement joins TRBV19 to TRBJ1-2, with a possible D match to TRBD1 (6 bases). The germline gives CDR1 LNHDA, CDR2 SQIVND (reference sequence). Deletions cut 0 bases from V and 8 bases from J, with 13 bases between. The CDR3 extends over 14 amino acids. The CDR3 sequence is CASSIDRGARGYTF. The CDR3 DNA sequence: TGTGCCAGTAGTATAGACAGGGGTGCGCGGGGCTACACCTTC.

This clone has a handful of counts. The chain joins TRBV19 to TRBJ2-6, with D possibly TRBD2 on 6 matching bases. The CDR3 is 15 amino acids. Trimming cost V 3 bases and J 2 bases, with 8 bases left between them. CDR1 and CDR2 (germline): LNHDA, SQIVND (reference sequence). The CDR3, as DNA: TGTGCCAGTAGTATGGGGGGACCTGGGGCCAACGTCCTGACTTTC. Translated, it gives CASSMGGPGANVLTF.

The chain carries TRBV7-8 and TRBJ1-6, with TRBD1 identical over 7 bases. Per germline, CDR1 SGHVS and CDR2 FQNEAQ. Trimming cost V 3 bases and J 5 bases; bases outside gene matches: 4. This CDR3 has 15 residues. The CDR3 loop reads CASSFRTGDNSPLHF. For the CDR3, the DNA is TGTGCCAGCAGCTTCCGGACAGGAGATAATTCACCCCTCCACTTT.

The count of this clone is one. The chain recombines TRBV29-1 with TRBJ1-1; 10 nucleotides match TRBD1. CDR3 length: 13 residues. V shed 4 bases and J 3 bases; nucleotides not matched to a gene: 2. The germline V gene encodes CDR1 SQVTM and CDR2 ANQGSEA. The DNA of the CDR3 is TGCAGCGTTGGCGGACAGGGGGACACTGAAGCTTTCTTT. Translating gives CSVGGQGDTEAFF.

V gene TRBV5-4 combines with J gene TRBJ2-7, with D possibly TRBD1 on 5 matching bases. The CDR3 has 15 residues. V was pared by 3 bases and J by 2 bases, with 15 bases between. Germline V CDR1 and CDR2: SGHNT, YYREEE (reference sequence). The CDR3, as DNA: TGTGCCAGCAGCTCCTTCTCTACAGGCACCTACGAGCAGTACTTC. It codes for CASSSFSTGTYEQYF.

DNA of the CDR3: TGTGCCAGCAGTGCAGGACATCTATCTAAGGTCGGGGAGCTGTTTTTT. Translating gives CASSAGHLSKVGELFF. The rearrangement joins TRBV6-1 to TRBJ2-2, with D possibly matching TRBD1 (5 bases). The V end lost 4 bases, the J end lost 7 bases, and 19 bases lay between the germline ends. Germline V CDR1 and CDR2: MNHNS, SASEGT. The CDR3 is made up of 16 amino acids.

This clone was detected only once. The genes are TRBV30 and TRBJ2-1; D uncertain. Germline CDR1 reads GTSNPN; CDR2 reads SVGIG (reference sequence). The CDR3 totals 11 residues. The germline V and J ends were trimmed by 3 bases and 7 bases, with 7 bases remaining between them. The CDR3 is CAWSTANEQFF. CDR3 sequence (DNA): TGTGCCTGGAGCACAGCTAATGAGCAGTTCTTC.

Only a few counts were recorded for this clone. The chain combines TRBV5-1 with TRBJ2-2; weak D call: TRBD1 (6 bases). CDR3 length equals 15 residues. Per the germline V gene, CDR1 is SGHRS and CDR2 is YFSETQ. The V and J ends lost 3 bases and 1 base respectively, with 10 bases between them. The CDR3 is CASSSQGWNTGELFF. The CDR3 DNA follows: TGCGCCAGCAGCTCTCAGGGGTGGAACACCGGGGAGCTGTTTTTT.

The chain links TRBV9 to TRBJ1-6; D is perhaps TRBD1 (6 bases). Germline lookup yields CDR1 SGDLS and CDR2 YYNGEE. Deletions cut 3 bases from V and 5 bases from J, with 21 bases between. The CDR3 runs 18 residues. CDR3 protein: CASSGGEDSKFNNSPLHF. DNA of the CDR3: TGTGCCAGCAGCGGGGGTGAGGACAGTAAGTTTAATAATTCACCCCTCCACTTT.

The chain recombines TRBV7-8 with TRBJ1-1; TRBD1 matches 12 bases. The V segment lost 5 bases and the J segment 2 bases; nucleotides outside the gene matches: 9. The CDR3 covers 17 residues. Germline V gene sequence: CDR1 SGHVS, CDR2 FQNEAQ. The DNA for the CDR3 is TGTGCCAGCAGCATCTCCGGGACAGGGGGCTACAACACTGAAGCTTTCTTT. Protein: CASSISGTGGYNTEAFF.

J is TRBJ1-5 and V is TRBV27, with TRBD1 matching over 9 bases. The CDR3 spans 16 residues. With V trimmed by 4 bases and J by 7 bases, 11 bases remained unmatched. From germline, CDR1 is MNHEY and CDR2 SMNVEV (reference sequence). The CDR3 spells CASSSLLTGGRQPQHF. Here the CDR3 DNA reads TGTGCCAGCAGTTCGCTCCTCACAGGGGGCAGGCAGCCCCAGCATTTT.

This rearrangement joins TRBV2 to TRBJ1-6; 8 bases agree with TRBD1. Germline-derived CDR1 and CDR2 are SNHLY and FYNNEI. V was pared by 6 bases and J by 10 bases, with 11 bases of the junction left unmatched. The CDR3 length is 15 residues. The CDR3 DNA reads as TGTGCCAGCAGGGCAACTACAGGGGGAGGATCACCCCTCCACTTT. Its translation is CASRATTGGGSPLHF.

This clone was found a few times. This chain joins TRBV2 and TRBJ2-7, with D perhaps TRBD2 (6 bases). The germline V and J ends were trimmed by 4 bases and 5 bases, with 12 bases remaining between them. The germline V gene has CDR1 SNHLY and CDR2 FYNNEI. The CDR3 sequence is 13 residues long. CDR3 sequence: CASSGLAGHEQYF. The CDR3 DNA reads as TGTGCCAGCAGTGGGCTCGCGGGGCACGAGCAGTACTTC. The whole variable domain, filled in from reference TRBV2 and TRBJ2-7, reads EPEVTQTPSHQVTQMGQEVILRCVPISNHLYFYWYRQILGQKVEFLVSFYNNEISEKSEIFDDQFSVERPDGSNFTLKIRSTKLEDSAMYFCASSGLAGHEQYFGPGTRLTVT.